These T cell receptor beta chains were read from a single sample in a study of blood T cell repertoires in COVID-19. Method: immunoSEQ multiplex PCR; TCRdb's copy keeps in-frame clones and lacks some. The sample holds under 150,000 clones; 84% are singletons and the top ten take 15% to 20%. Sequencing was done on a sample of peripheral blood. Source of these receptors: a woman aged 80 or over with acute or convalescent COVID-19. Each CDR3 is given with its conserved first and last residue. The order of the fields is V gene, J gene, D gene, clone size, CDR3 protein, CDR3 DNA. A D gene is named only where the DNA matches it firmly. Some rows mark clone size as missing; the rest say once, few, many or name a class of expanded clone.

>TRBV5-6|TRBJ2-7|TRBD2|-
CASSLGSSGSFYEQYF
TGTGCCAGCAGCTTGGGCTCTAGCGGGAGCTTCTACGAGCAGTACTTC
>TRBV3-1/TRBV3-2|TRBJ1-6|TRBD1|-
CASSQDNRQGGNSPLHF
TGTGCCAGCAGCCAAGATAATCGACAGGGTGGTAATTCACCCCTCCACTTT
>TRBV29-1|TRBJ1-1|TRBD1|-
CSVPMWDRGGPEAFF
TGCAGCGTCCCAATGTGGGACAGGGGTGGGCCTGAAGCTTTCTTT
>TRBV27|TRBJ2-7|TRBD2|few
CASSLLASGGKGYEQYF
TGTGCCAGCAGTTTATTGGCTAGCGGGGGGAAGGGGTACGAGCAGTACTTC
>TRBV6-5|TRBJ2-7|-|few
CASSTDYSSSYEQYF
TGTGCCAGCAGTACCGACTACTCATCCTCCTACGAGCAGTACTTC
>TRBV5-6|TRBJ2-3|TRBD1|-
CASSLRTGRTDTQYF
TGTGCCAGCAGCCTTCGGACAGGGCGCACAGATACGCAGTATTTT
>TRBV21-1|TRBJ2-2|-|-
CANKGQGDTGELFF
TGTGCCAACAAGGGACAGGGGGACACCGGGGAGCTGTTTTTT
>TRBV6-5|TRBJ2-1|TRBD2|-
CASSYGGGNINEQFF
TGTGCCAGCAGTTACGGCGGGGGGAACATCAATGAGCAGTTCTTC
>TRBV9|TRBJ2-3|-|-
CASSVGSRAGGTDTQYF
TGTGCCAGCAGCGTAGGTAGTCGGGCAGGGGGCACAGATACGCAGTATTTT
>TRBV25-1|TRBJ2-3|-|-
CASSVGNRDTQYF
TGTGCCAGCAGTGTCGGGAATCGAGATACGCAGTATTTT
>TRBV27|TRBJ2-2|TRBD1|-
CASSPRAIAGGRTGELFF
TGTGCCAGCAGTCCTAGAGCCATCGCAGGGGGACGGACCGGGGAGCTGTTTTTT
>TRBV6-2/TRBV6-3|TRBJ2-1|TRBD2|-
CASSLGGGSSYNEQFF
TGTGCCAGCAGCCTCGGGGGGGGAAGCTCCTACAATGAGCAGTTCTTC
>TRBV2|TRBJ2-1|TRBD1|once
CASSDHSWGTGGFEQFF
TGTGCCAGCAGTGATCATAGCTGGGGGACAGGGGGCTTTGAGCAGTTCTTC
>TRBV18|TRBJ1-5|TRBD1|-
CASSPMGQGDQPQHF
TGTGCCAGCTCACCTATGGGACAGGGTGATCAGCCCCAGCATTTT
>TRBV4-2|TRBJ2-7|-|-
CASSHPGSPYEQYF
TGTGCCAGCAGCCACCCCGGGTCGCCCTACGAGCAGTACTTC
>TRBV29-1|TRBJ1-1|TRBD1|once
CSGKTGTNTEAFF
TGCAGCGGGAAGACAGGGACGAACACTGAAGCTTTCTTT
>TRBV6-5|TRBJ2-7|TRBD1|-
CASKTGTGVYEQYF
TGTGCCAGCAAGACCGGGACAGGGGTGTACGAGCAGTACTTC
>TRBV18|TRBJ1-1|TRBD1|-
CASSPDRASEAFF
TGTGCCAGCTCGCCGGACAGGGCCTCTGAAGCTTTCTTT
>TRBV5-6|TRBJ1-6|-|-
CASSLQGYDSPLHF
TGTGCCAGCAGCTTGCAGGGGTACGATTCACCCCTCCACTTT
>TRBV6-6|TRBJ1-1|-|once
CASSYQAGFDEAFF
TGTGCCAGCAGTTACCAGGCGGGTTTTGATGAAGCTTTCTTT
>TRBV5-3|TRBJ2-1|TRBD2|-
CARSPPIRLAGIDEQFF
TGTGCCAGAAGCCCTCCCATTCGACTAGCGGGAATAGATGAGCAGTTCTTC
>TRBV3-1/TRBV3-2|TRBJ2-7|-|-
CASSQGRDSTYEQYF
TGTGCCAGCAGCCAGGGCCGGGATTCCACCTACGAGCAGTACTTC
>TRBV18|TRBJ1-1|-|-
CASSGGRNTEAFF
TGTGCCAGCTCGGGGGGACGGAACACTGAAGCTTTCTTT
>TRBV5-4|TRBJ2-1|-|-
CASSLRERAAYNEQFF
TGTGCCAGCAGCTTGCGGGAGCGGGCCGCTTACAATGAGCAGTTCTTC
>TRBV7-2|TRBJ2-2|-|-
CASSRTHTGELFF
TGTGCCAGCAGCCGTACTCACACCGGGGAGCTGTTTTTT
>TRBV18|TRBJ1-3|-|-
CASSPTGGGNTIYF
TGTGCCAGCTCACCGACGGGAGGCGGAAACACCATATATTTT
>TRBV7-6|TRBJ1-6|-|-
CASSSAPGGSYNSPLHF
TGTGCCAGCAGCTCGGCTCCGGGAGGCTCCTATAATTCACCCCTCCACTTT
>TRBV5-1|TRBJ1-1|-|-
CASSPDRGSATEAFF
TGCGCCAGCAGCCCGGATCGGGGGTCGGCCACTGAAGCTTTCTTT
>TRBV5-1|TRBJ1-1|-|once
CASSFRGVNTEAFF
TGCGCCAGCAGCTTCAGGGGCGTGAACACTGAAGCTTTCTTT
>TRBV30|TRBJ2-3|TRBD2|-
CAWSASGISTDTQYF
TGTGCCTGGAGCGCTAGCGGGATTTCGACAGATACGCAGTATTTT
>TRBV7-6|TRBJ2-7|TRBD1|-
CASSLGIPGQSSYEQYF
TGTGCCAGCAGCTTAGGGATACCGGGACAGAGCTCCTACGAGCAGTACTTC
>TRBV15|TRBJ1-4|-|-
CATSSITVATNEKLFF
TGTGCCACCAGCAGTATCACAGTTGCAACTAATGAAAAACTGTTTTTT
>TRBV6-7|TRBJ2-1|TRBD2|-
CASSWTPGLAGIDPLYNEQFF
TGTGCCAGCAGTTGGACACCGGGACTAGCAGGAATCGACCCTCTTTACAATGAGCAGTTCTTC
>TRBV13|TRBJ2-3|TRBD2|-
CASSSKTSGAIDTQYF
TGTGCCAGCAGCTCGAAGACTAGCGGGGCGATAGATACGCAGTATTTT
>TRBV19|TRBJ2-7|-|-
CASSIDGQGYEQYF
TGTGCCAGTAGTATAGACGGACAAGGCTACGAGCAGTACTTC
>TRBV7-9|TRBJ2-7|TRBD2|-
CASSLVGSGTSGSYEQYF
TGTGCCAGCAGCTTAGTGGGGTCGGGGACTAGCGGCTCCTACGAGCAGTACTTC
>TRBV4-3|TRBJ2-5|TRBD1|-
CASSQGTTGEETQYF
TGCGCCAGCAGCCAAGGAACCACAGGGGAAGAGACCCAGTACTTC
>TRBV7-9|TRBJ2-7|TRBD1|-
CASSPEAGTGDFNF
TGTGCCAGCAGCCCAGAGGCCGGGACAGGGGACTTCAACTTC
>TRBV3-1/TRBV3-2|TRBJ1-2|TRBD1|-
CASSQEPGGNYGYTF
TGTGCCAGCAGCCAAGAGCCAGGGGGCAACTATGGCTACACCTTC
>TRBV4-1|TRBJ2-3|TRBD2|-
CASSRTGTSGSDTQYF
TGCGCCAGCAGCCGAACCGGGACTAGCGGGTCAGATACGCAGTATTTT
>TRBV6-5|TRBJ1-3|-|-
CASTRGSGNTIYF
TGTGCCAGCACACGGGGATCTGGAAACACCATATATTTT
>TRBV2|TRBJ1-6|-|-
CASRRQPSSYNSPLHF
TGTGCCAGCAGAAGACAGCCTAGCTCCTATAATTCACCCCTCCACTTT
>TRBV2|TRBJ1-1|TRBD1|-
CASRARQGRNTEAFF
TGTGCCAGCAGGGCTAGACAGGGGAGGAACACTGAAGCTTTCTTT
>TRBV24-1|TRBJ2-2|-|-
CATQGQGHTGELFF
TGTGCCACCCAAGGCCAGGGGCACACCGGGGAGCTGTTTTTT
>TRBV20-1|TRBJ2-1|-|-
CSARSVNEQFF
TGCAGTGCTAGGTCTGTAAATGAGCAGTTCTTC
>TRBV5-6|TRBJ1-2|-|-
CASSSDRGGYTF
TGTGCCAGCAGCTCAGATCGGGGTGGCTACACCTTC
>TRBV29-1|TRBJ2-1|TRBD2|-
CSVGAVAGVEYNEQFF
TGCAGCGTCGGTGCAGTGGCGGGAGTAGAGTACAATGAGCAGTTCTTC
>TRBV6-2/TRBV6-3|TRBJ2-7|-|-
CASSYGDSAIYEQYF
TGTGCCAGCAGTTACGGCGATAGCGCAATCTACGAGCAGTACTTC
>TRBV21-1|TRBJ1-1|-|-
CASSKGTGDTEAFF
TGTGCCAGCAGCAAAGGAACAGGGGACACTGAAGCTTTCTTT
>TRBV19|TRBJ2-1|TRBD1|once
CASSISGQPNNEQFF
TGTGCCAGTAGTATTTCGGGACAGCCTAACAATGAGCAGTTCTTC
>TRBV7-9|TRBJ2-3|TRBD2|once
CASSLGYRAGVTSTDTQYF
TGTGCCAGCAGCTTGGGTTATAGGGCGGGGGTGACTAGCACAGATACGCAGTATTTT